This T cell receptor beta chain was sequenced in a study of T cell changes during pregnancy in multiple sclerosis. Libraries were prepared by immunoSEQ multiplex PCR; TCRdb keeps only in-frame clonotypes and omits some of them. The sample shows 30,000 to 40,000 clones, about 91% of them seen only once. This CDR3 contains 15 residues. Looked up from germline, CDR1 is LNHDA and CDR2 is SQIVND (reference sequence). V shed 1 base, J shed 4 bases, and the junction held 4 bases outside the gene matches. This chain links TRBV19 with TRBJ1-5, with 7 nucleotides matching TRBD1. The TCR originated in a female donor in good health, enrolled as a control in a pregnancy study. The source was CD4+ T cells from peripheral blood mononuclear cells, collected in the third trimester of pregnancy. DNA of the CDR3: TGTGCCAGTAGTATAGGAGGGGGCTTTAATCAGCCCCAGCATTTT. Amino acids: CASSIGGGFNQPQHF.